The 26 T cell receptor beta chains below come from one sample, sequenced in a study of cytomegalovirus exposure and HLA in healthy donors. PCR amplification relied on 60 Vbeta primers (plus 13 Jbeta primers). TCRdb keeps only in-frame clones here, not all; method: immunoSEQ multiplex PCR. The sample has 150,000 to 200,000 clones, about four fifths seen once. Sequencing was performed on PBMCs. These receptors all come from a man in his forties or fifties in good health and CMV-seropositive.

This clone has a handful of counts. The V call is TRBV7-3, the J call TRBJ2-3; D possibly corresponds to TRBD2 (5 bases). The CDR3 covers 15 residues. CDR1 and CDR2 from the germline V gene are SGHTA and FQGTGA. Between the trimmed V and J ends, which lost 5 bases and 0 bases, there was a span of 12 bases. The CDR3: CASSPDYTSTDTQYF. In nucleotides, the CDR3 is TGTGCCAGCAGCCCTGACTACACTAGCACAGATACGCAGTATTTT.

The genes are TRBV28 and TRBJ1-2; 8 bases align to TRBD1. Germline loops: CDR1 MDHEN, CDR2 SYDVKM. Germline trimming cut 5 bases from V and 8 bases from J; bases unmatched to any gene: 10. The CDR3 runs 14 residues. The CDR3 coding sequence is TGTGCCAGCAGTCCACCGGGACAGGTGGACGGCTACACCTTC. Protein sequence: CASSPPGQVDGYTF.

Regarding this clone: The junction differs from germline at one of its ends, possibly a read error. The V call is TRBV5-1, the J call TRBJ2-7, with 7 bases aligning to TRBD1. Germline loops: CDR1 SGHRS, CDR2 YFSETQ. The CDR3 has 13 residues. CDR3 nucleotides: TGCGCCAGCAGGTTGGACAGGACCTACGAGCAGTACTTC. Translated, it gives CASRLDRTYEQYF.

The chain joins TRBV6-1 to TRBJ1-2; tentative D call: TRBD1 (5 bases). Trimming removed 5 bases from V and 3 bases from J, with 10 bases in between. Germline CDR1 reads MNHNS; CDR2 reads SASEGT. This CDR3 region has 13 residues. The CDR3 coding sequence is TGTGCCAGCAGTTTGGGAGGGGACTATGGCTACACCTTC. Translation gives CASSLGGDYGYTF.

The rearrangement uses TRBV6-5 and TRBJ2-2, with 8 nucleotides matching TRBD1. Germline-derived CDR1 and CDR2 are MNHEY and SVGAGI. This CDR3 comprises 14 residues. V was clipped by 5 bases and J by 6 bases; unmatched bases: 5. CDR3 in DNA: TGTGCCAGCAGTGGGACAGGCTTCCCCGGGGAGCTGTTTTTT. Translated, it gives CASSGTGFPGELFF.

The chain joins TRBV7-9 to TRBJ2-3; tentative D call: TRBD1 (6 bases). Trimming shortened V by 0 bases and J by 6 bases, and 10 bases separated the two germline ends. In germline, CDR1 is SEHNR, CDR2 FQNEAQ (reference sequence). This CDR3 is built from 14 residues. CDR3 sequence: CASSLALGADTQYF. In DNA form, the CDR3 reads TGTGCCAGCAGCTTAGCGCTGGGGGCGGATACGCAGTATTTT.

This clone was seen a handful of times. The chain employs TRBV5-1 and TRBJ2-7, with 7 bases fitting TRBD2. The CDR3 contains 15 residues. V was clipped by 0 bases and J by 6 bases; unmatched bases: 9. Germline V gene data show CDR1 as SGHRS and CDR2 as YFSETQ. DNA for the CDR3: TGCGCCAGCAGCTTGGAAACCGGGAGGCGCGGCGAGCAGTACTTC. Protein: CASSLETGRRGEQYF.

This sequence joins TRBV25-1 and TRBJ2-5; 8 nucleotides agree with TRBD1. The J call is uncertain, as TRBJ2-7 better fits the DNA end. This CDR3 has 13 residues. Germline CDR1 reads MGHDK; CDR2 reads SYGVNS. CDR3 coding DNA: TGTGCCAGCAGTGACAGGGGGCTATACGAGCAGTACTTC. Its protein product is CASSDRGLYEQYF.

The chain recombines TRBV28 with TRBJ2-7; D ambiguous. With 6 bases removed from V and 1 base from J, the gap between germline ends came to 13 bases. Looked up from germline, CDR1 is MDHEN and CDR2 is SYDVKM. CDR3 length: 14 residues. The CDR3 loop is CASRSWSDSYEQYF. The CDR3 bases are TGTGCCAGCAGGTCCTGGTCAGATTCCTACGAGCAGTACTTC.

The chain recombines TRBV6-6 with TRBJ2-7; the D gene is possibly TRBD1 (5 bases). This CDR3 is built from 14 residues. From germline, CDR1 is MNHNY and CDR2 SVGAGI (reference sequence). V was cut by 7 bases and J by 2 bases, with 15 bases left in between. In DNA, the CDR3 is TGTGCCAGCATCACAGGCGGCATCCCCTACGAGCAGTACTTC. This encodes CASITGGIPYEQYF.

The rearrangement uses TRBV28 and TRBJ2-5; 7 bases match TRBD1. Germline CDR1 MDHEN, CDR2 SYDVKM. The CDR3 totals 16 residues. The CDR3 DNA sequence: TGTGTCCCCGACAGGGAAGCACAAGTGTATCAAGAGACCCAGTACTTC. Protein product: CVPDREAQVYQETQYF.

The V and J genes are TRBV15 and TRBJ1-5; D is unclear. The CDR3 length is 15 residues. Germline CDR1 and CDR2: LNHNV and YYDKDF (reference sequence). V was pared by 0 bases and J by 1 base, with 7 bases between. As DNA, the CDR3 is TGTGCCACCAGCAGAGAAGCGAGGAGCAATCAGCCCCAGCATTTT. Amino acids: CATSREARSNQPQHF.

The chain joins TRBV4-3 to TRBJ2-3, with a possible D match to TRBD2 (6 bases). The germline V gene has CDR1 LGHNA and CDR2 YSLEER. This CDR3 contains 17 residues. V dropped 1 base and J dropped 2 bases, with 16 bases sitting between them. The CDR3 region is CASSQGRAAGYTDTQYF. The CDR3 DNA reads TGCGCCAGCAGCCAAGGGAGGGCCGCGGGATACACAGATACGCAGTATTTT.

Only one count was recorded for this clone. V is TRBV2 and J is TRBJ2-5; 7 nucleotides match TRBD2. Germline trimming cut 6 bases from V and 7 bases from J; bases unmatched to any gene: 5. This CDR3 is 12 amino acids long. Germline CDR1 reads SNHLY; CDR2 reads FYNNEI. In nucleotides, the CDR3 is TGTGCCAGCAGCACTCCTAGCGGGACCCAGTACTTC. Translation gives CASSTPSGTQYF.

CDR3 in amino acids: CASSLGAVGSGNTIYF. The CDR3 DNA sequence: TGCGCCAGCAGCTTGGGGGCAGTGGGTTCTGGAAACACCATATATTTT. The chain joins TRBV5-1 to TRBJ1-3; D gene uncertain. With 0 bases removed from V and 1 base from J, the gap between germline ends came to 11 bases. The germline V gene has CDR1 SGHRS and CDR2 YFSETQ. The CDR3 is 16 amino acids.

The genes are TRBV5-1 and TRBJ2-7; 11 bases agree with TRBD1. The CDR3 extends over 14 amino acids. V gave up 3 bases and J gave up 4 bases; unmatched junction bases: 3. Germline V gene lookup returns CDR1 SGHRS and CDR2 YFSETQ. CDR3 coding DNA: TGCGCCAGCAGCTGGACAGGGGGCGCGTACGAGCAGTACTTC. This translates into CASSWTGGAYEQYF.

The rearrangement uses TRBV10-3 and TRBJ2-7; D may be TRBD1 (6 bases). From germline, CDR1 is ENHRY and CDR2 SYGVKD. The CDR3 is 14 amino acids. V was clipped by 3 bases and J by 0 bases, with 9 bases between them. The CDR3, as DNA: TGTGCCATCAGTGATGACAGGAGCTCCTACGAGCAGTACTTC. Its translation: CAISDDRSSYEQYF.

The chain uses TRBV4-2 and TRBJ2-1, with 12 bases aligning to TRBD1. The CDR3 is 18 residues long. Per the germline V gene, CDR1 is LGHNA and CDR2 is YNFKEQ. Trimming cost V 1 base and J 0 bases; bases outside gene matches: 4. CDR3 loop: CASSQAGTGGPSYNEQFF. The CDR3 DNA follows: TGTGCCAGCAGCCAAGCCGGGACAGGGGGCCCCTCCTACAATGAGCAGTTCTTC.

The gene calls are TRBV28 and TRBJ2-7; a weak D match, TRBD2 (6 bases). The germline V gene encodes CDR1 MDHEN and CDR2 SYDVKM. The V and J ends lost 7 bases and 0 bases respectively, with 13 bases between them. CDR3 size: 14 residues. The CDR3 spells CASTSEGSSYEQYF. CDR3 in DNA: TGTGCCAGCACCTCGGAGGGTTCCTCCTACGAGCAGTACTTC.

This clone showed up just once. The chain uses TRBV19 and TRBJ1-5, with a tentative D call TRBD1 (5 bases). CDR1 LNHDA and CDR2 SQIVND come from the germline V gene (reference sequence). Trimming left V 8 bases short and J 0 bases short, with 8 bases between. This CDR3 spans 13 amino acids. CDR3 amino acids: CASLTVSNQPQHF. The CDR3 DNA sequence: TGTGCCAGTTTGACAGTTAGCAATCAGCCCCAGCATTTT.

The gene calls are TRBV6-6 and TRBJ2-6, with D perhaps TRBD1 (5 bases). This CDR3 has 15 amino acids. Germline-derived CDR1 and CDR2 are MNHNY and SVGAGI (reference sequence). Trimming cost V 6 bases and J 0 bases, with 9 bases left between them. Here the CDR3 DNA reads TGTGCCAGCAGAGAACAGGCCTCTGGGGCCAACGTCCTGACTTTC. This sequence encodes CASREQASGANVLTF.

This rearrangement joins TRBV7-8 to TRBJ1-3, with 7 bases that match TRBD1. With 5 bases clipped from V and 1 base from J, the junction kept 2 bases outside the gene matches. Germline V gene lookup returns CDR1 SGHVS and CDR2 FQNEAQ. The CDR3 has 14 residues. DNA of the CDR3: TGTGCCAGCAGCACAGGGGTTTCTGGAAACACCATATATTTT. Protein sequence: CASSTGVSGNTIYF.

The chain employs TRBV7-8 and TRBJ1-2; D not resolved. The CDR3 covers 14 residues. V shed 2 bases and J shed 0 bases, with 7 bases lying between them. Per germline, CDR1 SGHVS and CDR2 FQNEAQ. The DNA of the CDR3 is TGTGCCAGCAGCTTATCAGAGGCTAACTATGGCTACACCTTC. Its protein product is CASSLSEANYGYTF. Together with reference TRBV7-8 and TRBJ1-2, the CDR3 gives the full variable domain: GAGVSQSPRYKVAKRGQDVALRCDPISGHVSLFWYQQALGQGPEFLTYFQNEAQLDKSGLPSDRFFAERPEGSVSTLKIQRTQQEDSAVYLCASSLSEANYGYTFGSGTRLTVV.

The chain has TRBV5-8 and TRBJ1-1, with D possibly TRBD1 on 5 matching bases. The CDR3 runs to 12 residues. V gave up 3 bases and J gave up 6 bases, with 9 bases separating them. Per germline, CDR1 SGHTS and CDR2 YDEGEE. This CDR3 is CASSSDSPEAFF. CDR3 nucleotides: TGTGCCAGCAGCTCCGACAGTCCTGAAGCTTTCTTT.

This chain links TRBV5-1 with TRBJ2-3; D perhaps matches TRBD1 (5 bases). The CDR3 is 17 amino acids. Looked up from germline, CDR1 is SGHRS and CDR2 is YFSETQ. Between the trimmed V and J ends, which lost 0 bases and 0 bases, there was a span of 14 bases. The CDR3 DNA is TGCGCCAGCAGCTTGGGACCCAGGGTGGGAAGCACAGATACGCAGTATTTT. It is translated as CASSLGPRVGSTDTQYF.

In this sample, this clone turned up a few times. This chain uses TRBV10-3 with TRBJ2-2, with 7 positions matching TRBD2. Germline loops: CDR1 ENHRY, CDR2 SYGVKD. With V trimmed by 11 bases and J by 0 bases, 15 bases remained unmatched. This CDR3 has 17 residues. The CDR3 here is CASLGNSGSANTGELFF. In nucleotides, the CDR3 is TGTGCCTCCCTGGGCAATAGCGGGTCCGCGAACACCGGGGAGCTGTTTTTT.